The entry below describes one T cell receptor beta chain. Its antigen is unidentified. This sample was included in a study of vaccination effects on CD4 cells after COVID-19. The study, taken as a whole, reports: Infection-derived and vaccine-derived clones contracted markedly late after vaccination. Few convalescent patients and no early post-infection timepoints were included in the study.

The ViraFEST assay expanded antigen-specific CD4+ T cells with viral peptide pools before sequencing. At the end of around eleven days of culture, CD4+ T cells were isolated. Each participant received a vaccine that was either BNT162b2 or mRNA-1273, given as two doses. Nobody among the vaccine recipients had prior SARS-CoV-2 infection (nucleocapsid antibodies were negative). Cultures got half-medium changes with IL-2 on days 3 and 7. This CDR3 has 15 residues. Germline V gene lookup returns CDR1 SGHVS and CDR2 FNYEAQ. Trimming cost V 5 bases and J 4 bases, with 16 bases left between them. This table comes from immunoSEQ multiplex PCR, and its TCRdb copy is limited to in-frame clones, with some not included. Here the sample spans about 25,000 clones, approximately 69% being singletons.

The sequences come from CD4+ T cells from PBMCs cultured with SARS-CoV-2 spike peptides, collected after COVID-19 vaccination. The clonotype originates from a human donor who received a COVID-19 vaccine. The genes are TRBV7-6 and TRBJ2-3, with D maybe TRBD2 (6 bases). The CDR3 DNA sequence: TGTGCCAGCAGCCCAACGACCACGGGGGCAGATACGCAGTATTTT. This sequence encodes CASSPTTTGADTQYF.